This T cell receptor (beta chain) was found in a study of T cells in Graves' hyperthyroidism and ophthalmopathy. The trim removed 4 bases at V and 2 bases at J, leaving 6 bases unmatched. The CDR3 is made up of 15 amino acids. The germline V gene has CDR1 SGHRS and CDR2 YFSETQ. TCR beta CDR3 regions were amplified from RNA. A set of HTBI primers served as the primers for a first-round RT-PCR of the TCR CDR3. TCRdb passed the multiplex PCR reads through MiXCR, listing each CDR3 protein once. The sample includes more than 450,000 distinct CDR3 sequences, 20% of them seen just once. Sequencing was performed on blood. The chain joins TRBV5-1 to TRBJ2-3; TRBD2 agrees at 8 bases. The TCR was taken from a man in his forties with Graves' ophthalmopathy. The CDR3 here is CASSPPGGITDTQYF. CDR3 in DNA: TGCGCCAGCAGCCCGCCGGGAGGGATCACAGATACGCAGTATTTT.